The 29 T cell receptor beta chains reported below all come from one sample, sequenced in a study of identical twins. TCRdb analysed the 5' RACE reads with MiXCR anew, one entry per CDR3 protein. The table has some 560,000 distinct CDR3 sequences, roughly 9.9% seen once; the top ten hold approximately 3%. This sample was shared with a second study, whose subject was yellow fever vaccine responses in identical twins.

Material for sequencing was PBMCs. The source of these receptors is a woman younger than 30 in good health.

This clonotype was counted a few times. The gene calls are TRBV20-1 and TRBJ2-3, with TRBD2 identical over 8 bases. This CDR3 contains 15 residues. The ends lost 2 bases at V and 1 base at J; junction bases unmatched: 5. Germline assignment: CDR1 DFQATT and CDR2 SNEGSKA (reference sequence). In DNA form, the CDR3 reads TGCAGTGCTAGATTCGGGAGGGCCGGCACAGATACGCAGTATTTT. It yields the protein CSARFGRAGTDTQYF.

This clonotype was seen only a few times. J is TRBJ1-2 and V is TRBV11-2; D is perhaps TRBD1 (5 bases). V lost 6 bases and J 6 bases, leaving 14 bases between the germline ends. The CDR3 length is 13 residues. CDR1 is SGHAT, CDR2 FQNNGV, per germline. The CDR3 DNA reads as TGTGCCAGCAGAAAACCGCTGGACAATGGCTACACCTTC. Protein product: CASRKPLDNGYTF.

The genes are TRBV29-1 and TRBJ2-5; the D gene is possibly TRBD1 (5 bases). Germline values: CDR1 SQVTM, CDR2 ANQGSEA. V was clipped by 2 bases and J by 2 bases, with 15 bases between them. The CDR3 extends over 15 amino acids. In nucleotides, the CDR3 is TGCAGCGTTGAAAACCAGGGCTCGTATCAAGAGACCCAGTACTTC. Amino acid sequence: CSVENQGSYQETQYF.

This chain connects TRBV4-3 to TRBJ2-1; 8 nucleotides match TRBD2. CDR1 and CDR2 (germline): LGHNA, YSLEER. This CDR3 comprises 16 residues. The V and J ends lost 4 bases and 4 bases, in that order; junction bases with no gene match: 9. For the CDR3, the DNA is TGCGCCAGCAGCCGCGTAAGGACTAGCCTTTACAATGAGCAGTTCTTC. As protein: CASSRVRTSLYNEQFF.

The table lists this clonotype with many counts. The V call is TRBV5-1, the J call TRBJ2-4, with TRBD1 identical over 7 bases. The CDR3 extends over 16 amino acids. The junction had 7 bases not matched to a gene; V was cut back by 3 bases and J by 1 base. Per the germline V gene, CDR1 is SGHRS and CDR2 is YFSETQ. CDR3 protein: CASSYRGTPAKNIQYF. The CDR3 DNA follows: TGCGCCAGCAGCTACAGGGGCACGCCGGCCAAAAACATTCAGTACTTC.

The chain carries TRBV5-8 and TRBJ2-3; 9 bases fit TRBD2. CDR1 is SGHTS and CDR2 is YDEGEE in the germline V gene. V trimming: 5 bases; J trimming: 6 bases; junction bases outside the gene matches: 13. This CDR3 is built from 16 residues. The CDR3 nucleotides read TGTGCCAGCAGTCAGCTCTTAGCGGGAGCATTTGATACGCAGTATTTT. This gives the protein CASSQLLAGAFDTQYF.

V is TRBV5-1 and J is TRBJ2-3; D not certain. Trimming left V 0 bases short and J 2 bases short, with 7 bases between. Per the germline V gene, CDR1 is SGHRS and CDR2 is YFSETQ. The CDR3 is 14 amino acids. The CDR3: CASSLARVTDTQYF. CDR3 bases: TGCGCCAGCAGCTTGGCCAGAGTCACAGATACGCAGTATTTT.

The chain carries TRBV20-1 and TRBJ2-1; 12 bases are a match to TRBD2. Unmatched junction bases numbered 6, after V lost 4 bases and J lost 2 bases. There are 16 residues in the CDR3. The germline CDR1 and CDR2 sequences are DFQATT and SNEGSKA (reference sequence). The CDR3 nucleotides are TGCAGTGCTACGTTCTCTAGCGGGAGGGCCTACAATGAGCAGTTCTTC. Translated: CSATFSSGRAYNEQFF.

This clonotype occurred a few times. The chain uses TRBV11-2 and TRBJ2-3; 12 positions agree with TRBD2. The CDR3 runs 20 residues. Germline loops: CDR1 SGHAT, CDR2 FQNNGV. With V trimmed by 4 bases and J by 7 bases, 21 bases remained unmatched. The CDR3 bases are TGTGCCAGCAGCTCGGTCCTCAGCCAATCTAGCGGGAGGGCCGCATATACGCAGTATTTT. This encodes CASSSVLSQSSGRAAYTQYF.

This clonotype was seen repeatedly, ten times or more. The rearrangement links TRBV29-1 to TRBJ2-3; 13 bases map to TRBD2. The CDR3 totals 16 residues. V shed 3 bases and J 5 bases; nucleotides not matched to a gene: 8. Germline V gene sequence: CDR1 SQVTM, CDR2 ANQGSEA. As DNA, the CDR3 is TGCAGCGTTGACGAACTAGCGGGAGGGCCGAAAGATACGCAGTATTTT. Protein sequence: CSVDELAGGPKDTQYF.

This clonotype was seen more than once but under ten times. The chain joins TRBV9 to TRBJ2-1; D is unclear. Germline CDR1 and CDR2: SGDLS and YYNGEE. There are 11 residues in the CDR3. Deletions cut 7 bases from V and 7 bases from J, with 9 bases between. CDR3 DNA: TGTGCCAGCGGCAACCGAAATGAGCAGTTCTTC. This translates into CASGNRNEQFF.

This clonotype came up a few times. The V call is TRBV12-3 or TRBV12-4, the J call TRBJ1-5; a weak D match, TRBD1 (5 bases). The CDR3 has 12 amino acids. V lost 7 bases and J 6 bases, leaving 10 bases between the germline ends. This chain's CDR3 is CASMGRGQPQHF. CDR3 nucleotide sequence: TGTGCCAGCATGGGAAGGGGTCAGCCCCAGCATTTT.

This clonotype was seen a few times. This chain links TRBV24-1 with TRBJ2-1; D call uncertain. CDR1 and CDR2 (germline): KGHDR, SFDVKD. The germline V and J ends were trimmed by 5 bases and 6 bases, with 4 bases remaining between them. The length of the CDR3 is 11 residues. The CDR3 DNA follows: TGTGCCACCAGTGCCGGCAATGAGCAGTTCTTC. The encoded protein is CATSAGNEQFF.

This clonotype has at least ten counts. This chain connects TRBV4-1 to TRBJ2-2; perhaps TRBD2 as D (5 bases). Trimming shortened V by 1 base and J by 5 bases, and 8 bases separated the two germline ends. From germline, CDR1 is MGHRA and CDR2 YSYEKL. The CDR3 contains 14 residues. The CDR3 is CASSQVRGTGELFF. CDR3 nucleotide sequence: TGCGCCAGCAGCCAAGTACGAGGGACCGGGGAGCTGTTTTTT.

This clonotype was counted ten times or more. The chain is built from TRBV5-1 and TRBJ2-6, with 10 bases fitting TRBD1. Germline V gives CDR1 SGHRS, CDR2 YFSETQ. The CDR3 has 18 amino acids. V shed 4 bases and J 6 bases; nucleotides not matched to a gene: 13. Here the CDR3 reads CASSAPGTGASKANVLTF. CDR3 nucleotide sequence: TGCGCCAGCAGCGCCCCCGGGACAGGGGCCTCGAAGGCCAACGTCCTGACTTTC.

This clonotype has more than one count but fewer than ten. CDR3 DNA sequence: TGTGCCAGCAGCTTGACGATTGGGTACAATGAGCAGTTCTTC. It yields the protein CASSLTIGYNEQFF. The chain has TRBV7-2 and TRBJ2-1; D is uncertain. The V end lost 3 bases, the J end lost 4 bases, and 10 bases lay between the germline ends. Looked up from germline, CDR1 is SGHTA and CDR2 is FQGNSA. The CDR3 covers 14 residues.

The rearrangement uses TRBV4-3 and TRBJ2-7; D gene uncertain. CDR1 LGHNA and CDR2 YSLEER come from the germline V gene. The germline V and J ends were trimmed by 2 bases and 3 bases, with 14 bases remaining between them. This CDR3 spans 15 amino acids. CDR3 sequence (DNA): TGCGCCAGCAGCCAACCAGGTGCCCTAAACTACGAGCAGTACTTC. Translation gives CASSQPGALNYEQYF.

This clonotype was counted a few times. The V and J genes are TRBV6-1 and TRBJ1-1; D unresolved. The CDR3 extends over 11 amino acids. V was cut by 6 bases and J by 5 bases, with 7 bases left in between. CDR1 is MNHNS, CDR2 SASEGT, per germline. The CDR3 here is CASRMSTEAFF. The CDR3, as DNA: TGTGCCAGCAGAATGTCGACTGAAGCTTTCTTT.

V is TRBV7-9 and J is TRBJ1-2; no definite D call. The CDR3 contains 12 residues. The V end lost 3 bases, the J end lost 7 bases, and 9 bases lay between the germline ends. The germline gives CDR1 SEHNR, CDR2 FQNEAQ (reference sequence). CDR3 residues: CASSFSEGGYTF. DNA for the CDR3: TGTGCCAGCAGCTTTTCGGAGGGTGGCTACACCTTC.

V gene TRBV5-1 combines with J gene TRBJ2-3, with TRBD1 matching over 10 bases. The CDR3 has 17 residues. Germline trimming cut 5 bases from V and 4 bases from J; bases unmatched to any gene: 13. Per the germline V gene, CDR1 is SGHRS and CDR2 is YFSETQ. The CDR3 DNA sequence: TGCGCCAGCAGTTCGGGGACAGGGGCGCTAGTCCCAGATACGCAGTATTTT. Protein: CASSSGTGALVPDTQYF.

This clonotype was detected a few times. This chain joins TRBV20-1 and TRBJ2-1, with TRBD1 identical over 7 bases. Looked up from germline, CDR1 is DFQATT and CDR2 is SNEGSKA (reference sequence). The CDR3 is made up of 13 amino acids. The DNA of the CDR3 is TGCAGCCCCCGGACAGGTCAAGCTAGTGAGCAGTTCTTC. Amino acid sequence: CSPRTGQASEQFF.

The chain is built from TRBV7-2 and TRBJ2-1, with D possibly matching TRBD1 (5 bases). Germline V gene data show CDR1 as SGHTA and CDR2 as FQGNSA. This CDR3 has 15 amino acids. V lost 5 bases, J lost 0 bases, and 11 bases lay in between. Here the CDR3 reads CASSQGYSSYNEQFF. CDR3 bases: TGTGCCAGCAGCCAGGGCTATAGCTCCTACAATGAGCAGTTCTTC.

This clonotype was recorded many times. V is TRBV4-1 and J is TRBJ1-1, with TRBD1 as a possible D gene (6 bases). Per germline, CDR1 MGHRA and CDR2 YSYEKL. The CDR3 runs 16 residues. Trimming stripped 0 bases from V and 10 bases from J, with 21 bases between. In DNA, the CDR3 is TGCGCCAGCAGCCAAGATGGTGGAGGGACACCTTTAGGAGCTTTCTTT. It is translated as CASSQDGGGTPLGAFF.

V is TRBV21-1 and J is TRBJ1-5. TRBV21-1 corresponds to a pseudogene. This CDR3 is 17 amino acids long. The CDR3 DNA reads as TGTGCCAGCAGCAAAGGGAGGGGACGGGAAACCAATCAGCCCCAGCATTTT. Its protein is CASSKGRGRETNQPQHF.

Only a few counts were recorded for this clonotype. The chain has TRBV29-1 and TRBJ1-4, with a possible D match to TRBD1 (5 bases). Germline V gene sequence: CDR1 SQVTM, CDR2 ANQGSEA. Trimming took off 8 bases at V and 8 bases at J, with 15 bases between the two ends. The CDR3 consists of 12 residues. The CDR3 sequence is CSILGPSEKLFF. CDR3 DNA sequence: TGCAGCATTCTGGGACCGTCCGAAAAACTGTTTTTT.

V gene TRBV5-4 combines with J gene TRBJ2-5; 7 nucleotides agree with TRBD2. V gave up 0 bases and J gave up 2 bases; unmatched junction bases: 4. CDR1 and CDR2 (germline): SGHNT, YYREEE (reference sequence). The CDR3 is 15 residues long. CDR3: CASSLVASGQETQYF. As DNA, the CDR3 is TGTGCCAGCAGCTTGGTGGCTAGCGGACAAGAGACCCAGTACTTC. Full variable domain (rest looked up from reference TRBV5-4 and TRBJ2-5): ETGVTQSPTHLIKTRGQQVTLRCSSQSGHNTVSWYQQALGQGPQFIFQYYREEENGRGNFPPRFSGLQFPNYSSELNVNALELDDSALYLCASSLVASGQETQYFGPGTRLLVL.

This clonotype appeared many times. The J gene is TRBJ1-1, the V gene TRBV12-3 or TRBV12-4; D unresolved. The CDR3 extends over 16 amino acids. V dropped 0 bases and J dropped 6 bases, with 17 bases sitting between them. CDR3 nucleotides: TGTGCCAGCAGTTTAGCGCCCTTTCCCAAAGGCTCTGAAGCTTTCTTT. The encoded protein is CASSLAPFPKGSEAFF.

The CDR3 here is CASSSTSGSLDTQYF. The CDR3 region has the DNA TGTGCCAGCAGCTCGACTAGCGGGAGTTTAGATACGCAGTATTTT. V gene TRBV7-2 combines with J gene TRBJ2-3, with 12 bases identical to TRBD2. V shed 4 bases and J 5 bases; nucleotides not matched to a gene: 4. Per the germline V gene, CDR1 is SGHTA and CDR2 is FQGNSA. The CDR3 is 15 amino acids.

V is TRBV6-1 and J is TRBJ2-7, with 12 nucleotides matching TRBD2. Per germline, CDR1 MNHNS and CDR2 SASEGT. After removal of 2 bases from V and 4 bases from J, the junction contained 3 bases not matched to a gene. This CDR3 is 15 amino acids long. The CDR3 here is CASSELAGGFYEQYF. CDR3 DNA: TGTGCCAGCAGTGAACTAGCGGGAGGGTTTTACGAGCAGTACTTC.